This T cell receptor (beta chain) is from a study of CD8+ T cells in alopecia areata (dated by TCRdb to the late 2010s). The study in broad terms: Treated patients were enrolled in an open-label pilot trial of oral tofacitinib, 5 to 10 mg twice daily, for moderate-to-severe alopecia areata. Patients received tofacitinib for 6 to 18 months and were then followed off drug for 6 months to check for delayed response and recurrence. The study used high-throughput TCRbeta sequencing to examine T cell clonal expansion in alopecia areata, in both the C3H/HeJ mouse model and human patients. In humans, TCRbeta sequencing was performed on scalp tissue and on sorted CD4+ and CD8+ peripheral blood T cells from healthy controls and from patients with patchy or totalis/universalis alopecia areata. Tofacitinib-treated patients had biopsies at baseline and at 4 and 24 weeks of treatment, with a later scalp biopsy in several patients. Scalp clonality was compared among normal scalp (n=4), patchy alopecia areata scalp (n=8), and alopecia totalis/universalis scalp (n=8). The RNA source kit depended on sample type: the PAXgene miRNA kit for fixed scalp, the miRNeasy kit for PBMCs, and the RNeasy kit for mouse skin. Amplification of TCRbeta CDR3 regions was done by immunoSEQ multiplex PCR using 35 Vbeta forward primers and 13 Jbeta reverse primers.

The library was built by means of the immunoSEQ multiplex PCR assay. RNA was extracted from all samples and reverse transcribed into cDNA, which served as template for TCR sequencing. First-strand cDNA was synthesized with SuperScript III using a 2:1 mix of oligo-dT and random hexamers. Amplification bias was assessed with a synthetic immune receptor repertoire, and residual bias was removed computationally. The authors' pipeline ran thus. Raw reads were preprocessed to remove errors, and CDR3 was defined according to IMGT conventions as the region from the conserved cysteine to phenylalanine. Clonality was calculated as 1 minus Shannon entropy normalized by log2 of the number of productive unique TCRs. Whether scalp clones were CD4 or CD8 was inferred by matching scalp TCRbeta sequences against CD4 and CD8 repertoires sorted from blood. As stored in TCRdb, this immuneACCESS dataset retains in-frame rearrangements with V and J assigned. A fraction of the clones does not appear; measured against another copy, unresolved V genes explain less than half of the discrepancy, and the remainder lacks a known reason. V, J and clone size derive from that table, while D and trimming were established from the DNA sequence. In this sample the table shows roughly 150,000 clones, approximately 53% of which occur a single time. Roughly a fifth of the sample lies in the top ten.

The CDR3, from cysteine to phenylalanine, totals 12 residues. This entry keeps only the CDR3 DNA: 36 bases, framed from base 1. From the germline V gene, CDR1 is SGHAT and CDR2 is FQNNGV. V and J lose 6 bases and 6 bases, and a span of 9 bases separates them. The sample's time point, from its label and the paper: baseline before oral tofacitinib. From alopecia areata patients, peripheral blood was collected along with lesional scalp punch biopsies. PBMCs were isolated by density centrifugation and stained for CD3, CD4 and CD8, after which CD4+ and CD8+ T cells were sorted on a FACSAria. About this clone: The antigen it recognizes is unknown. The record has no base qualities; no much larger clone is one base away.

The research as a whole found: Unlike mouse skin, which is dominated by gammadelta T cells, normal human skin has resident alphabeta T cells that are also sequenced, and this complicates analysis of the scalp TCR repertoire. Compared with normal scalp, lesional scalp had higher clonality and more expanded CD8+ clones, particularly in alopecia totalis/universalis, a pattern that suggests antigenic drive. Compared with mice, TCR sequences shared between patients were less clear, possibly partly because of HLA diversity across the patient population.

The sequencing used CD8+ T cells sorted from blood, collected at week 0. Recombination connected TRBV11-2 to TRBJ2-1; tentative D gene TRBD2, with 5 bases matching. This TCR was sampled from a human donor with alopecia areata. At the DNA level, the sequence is TGTGCCAGCAGACGGGATCTCAATGAGCAGTTCTTC. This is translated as CASRRDLNEQFF.